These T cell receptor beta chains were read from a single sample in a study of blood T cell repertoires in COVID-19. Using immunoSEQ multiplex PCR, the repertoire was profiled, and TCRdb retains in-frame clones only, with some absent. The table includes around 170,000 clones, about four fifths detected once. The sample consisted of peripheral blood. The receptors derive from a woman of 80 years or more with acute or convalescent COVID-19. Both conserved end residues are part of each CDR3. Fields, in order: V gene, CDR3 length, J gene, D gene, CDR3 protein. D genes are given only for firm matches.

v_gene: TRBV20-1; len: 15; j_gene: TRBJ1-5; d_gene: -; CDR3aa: CSASVRAGSNQPQHF
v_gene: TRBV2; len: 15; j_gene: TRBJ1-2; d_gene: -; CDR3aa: CASSISRQDLYGYTF
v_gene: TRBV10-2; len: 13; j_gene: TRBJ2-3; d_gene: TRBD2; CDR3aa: CASRLAGGDTQYF
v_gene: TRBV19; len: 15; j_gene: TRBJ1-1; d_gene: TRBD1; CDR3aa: CASTDRAWTNAEAFF
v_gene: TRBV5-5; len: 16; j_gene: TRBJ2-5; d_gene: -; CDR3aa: CASSGAGGGRQETQYF
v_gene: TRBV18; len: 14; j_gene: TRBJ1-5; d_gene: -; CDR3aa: CASSEQDSNQPQHF
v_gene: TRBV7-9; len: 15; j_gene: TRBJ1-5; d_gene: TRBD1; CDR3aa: CASSLGTGGNQPQHF
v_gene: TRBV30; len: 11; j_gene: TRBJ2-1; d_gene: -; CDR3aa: CAWTSYNEQFF
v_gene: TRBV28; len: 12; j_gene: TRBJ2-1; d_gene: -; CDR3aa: CASSPLDYEQFF
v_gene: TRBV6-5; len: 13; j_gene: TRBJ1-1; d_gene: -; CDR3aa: CASSYFRNTEAFF
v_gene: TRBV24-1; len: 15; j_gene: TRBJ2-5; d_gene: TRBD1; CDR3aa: CATSDGTGGMETQYF
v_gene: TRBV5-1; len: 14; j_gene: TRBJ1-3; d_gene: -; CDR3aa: CASSFGGIGNTIYF
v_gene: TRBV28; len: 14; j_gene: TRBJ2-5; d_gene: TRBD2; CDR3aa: CASSLGLAIETQYF
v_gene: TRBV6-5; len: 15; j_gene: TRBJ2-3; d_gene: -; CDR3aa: CARGSWTASPDTQYF
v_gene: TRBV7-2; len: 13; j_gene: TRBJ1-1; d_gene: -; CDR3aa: CASSLGLSTEAFF
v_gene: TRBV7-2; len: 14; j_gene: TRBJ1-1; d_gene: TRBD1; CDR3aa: CASSHGQDQTEAFF
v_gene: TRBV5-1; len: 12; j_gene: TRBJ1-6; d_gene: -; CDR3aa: CASRDNNSPLHF